Presented here are 25 T cell receptor beta chains from one specimen sequenced in a study of blood T cell repertoires in COVID-19. TCRdb's copy holds only in-frame clones and misses some; the assay was immunoSEQ multiplex PCR. The data contain 130,000 or so clones, about 91% of them singletons. The sample taken for sequencing was peripheral blood. The source is a man aged 50 to 59 with acute or convalescent COVID-19.

This chain links TRBV10-2 with TRBJ1-4, with 7 bases fitting TRBD1. V trimming: 5 bases; J trimming: 3 bases; junction bases outside the gene matches: 9. Germline CDR1 and CDR2: WSHSY and SAAADI. The CDR3 is made up of 16 amino acids. The CDR3 region is CASSTQGMSANEKLFF. Written as DNA, the CDR3 is TGCGCCAGCAGTACACAGGGGATGAGTGCTAATGAAAAACTGTTTTTT.

The chain combines TRBV18 with TRBJ1-1; no reliable D call. The CDR3 is 16 amino acids. Trimming stripped 3 bases from V and 3 bases from J, with 17 bases between. CDR1 and CDR2 from the germline V gene are KGHSH and LQKENI. CDR3: CASSPRIADYDTEAFF. The CDR3 DNA reads as TGTGCCAGCTCACCGCGCATAGCAGACTATGACACTGAAGCTTTCTTT.

The gene calls are TRBV11-3 and TRBJ2-3; the match to TRBD2 covers 7 bases. Per the germline V gene, CDR1 is SGHNT and CDR2 is YENEEA. Trimming removed 1 base from V and 0 bases from J; junction bases left unmatched: 4. This CDR3 contains 16 residues. The DNA of the CDR3 is TGTGCCAGCAGCTTAGGCCTAGCGGCTAGCACAGATACGCAGTATTTT. Residues: CASSLGLAASTDTQYF.

This chain links TRBV7-9 with TRBJ1-2; 8 positions match TRBD1. The CDR3 consists of 17 residues. Germline V CDR1 and CDR2: SEHNR, FQNEAQ (reference sequence). The V gene end was trimmed by 2 bases and the J gene end by 7 bases; junction bases not matched to a gene: 15. The CDR3 protein is CASSLSGGRGVGSGYTF. The CDR3 bases are TGTGCCAGCAGCTTATCAGGGGGCCGCGGGGTTGGGAGTGGCTACACCTTC.

The rearrangement links TRBV6-5 to TRBJ1-1, with D maybe TRBD1 (5 bases). The CDR3 sequence is 14 residues long. Germline CDR1 MNHEY, CDR2 SVGAGI. V was cut by 5 bases and J by 3 bases, with 13 bases left in between. CDR3 in amino acids: CASSLNPGDTEAFF. As DNA, the CDR3 is TGTGCCAGCAGTCTAAACCCGGGGGACACTGAAGCTTTCTTT.

The gene calls are TRBV18 and TRBJ2-2, with a weak D call TRBD2 (5 bases). The V and J ends lost 6 bases and 7 bases respectively, with 21 bases between them. CDR3 size: 16 residues. The germline V gene has CDR1 KGHSH and CDR2 LQKENI. CDR3 sequence (DNA): TGTGCCAGCTCTCAAACCGCGAGGGCCGGGGACGGGGAGCTGTTTTTT. The encoded protein is CASSQTARAGDGELFF.

This clone turned up a few times. The rearrangement joins TRBV6-5 to TRBJ1-5, with D hard to call. Germline CDR1 reads MNHEY; CDR2 reads SVGAGI. There are 15 residues in the CDR3. The germline V and J ends were trimmed by 6 bases and 2 bases, with 14 bases remaining between them. The CDR3: CASRTLGDRNQPQHF. CDR3 sequence (DNA): TGTGCCAGCAGGACTTTGGGTGATCGCAATCAGCCCCAGCATTTT.

For the CDR3, the DNA is TGTGCCAGCAGCTTAGGGACAGGGTCCGACTACGAGCAGTACTTC. It encodes CASSLGTGSDYEQYF. This rearrangement joins TRBV7-6 to TRBJ2-7; 8 bases fit TRBD1. The CDR3 totals 15 residues. The ends lost 1 base at V and 3 bases at J; junction bases unmatched: 5. From germline, CDR1 is SGHVS and CDR2 FNYEAQ.

The rearrangement joins TRBV9 to TRBJ2-7, with 7 positions matching TRBD1. Germline CDR1 SGDLS, CDR2 YYNGEE. There are 13 residues in the CDR3. Unmatched junction bases numbered 3, after V lost 0 bases and J lost 6 bases. CDR3 protein: CASSVGGGGEQYF. For the CDR3, the DNA is TGTGCCAGCAGCGTAGGAGGGGGCGGCGAGCAGTACTTC.

The V and J genes are TRBV2 and TRBJ2-7; a possible D gene is TRBD1 (6 bases). The CDR3 totals 13 residues. Germline lookup yields CDR1 SNHLY and CDR2 FYNNEI. The ends were cut back, 5 bases at V and 12 bases at J, with 20 bases in the middle. For the CDR3, the DNA is TGTGCCAGCAGTCCCCAAGCGGACAGAACTCGGTACTTC. This translates into CASSPQADRTRYF.

The CDR3 here is CASSQGTPEEQYF. CDR3 sequence (DNA): TGTGCCAGCAGCCAAGGGACACCCGAGGAGCAGTACTTC. The chain recombines TRBV4-2 with TRBJ2-7, with D possibly matching TRBD1 (5 bases). CDR3 size: 13 residues. Deletions cut 1 base from V and 7 bases from J, with 11 bases between. From germline, CDR1 is LGHNA and CDR2 YNFKEQ.

V is TRBV19 and J is TRBJ1-1, with TRBD1 matching over 10 bases. The CDR3 is 17 amino acids. CDR1 and CDR2 (germline): LNHDA, SQIVND (reference sequence). J lost 3 bases, V lost 5 bases, and 12 bases had no gene match. The CDR3 loop reads CASSRPPGQGRDTEAFF. The CDR3 nucleotides are TGTGCCAGTAGTCGCCCGCCGGGACAGGGGAGAGACACTGAAGCTTTCTTT.

V gene TRBV6-1 combines with J gene TRBJ1-2; D remains ambiguous. Germline V CDR1 and CDR2: MNHNS, SASEGT. Between the trimmed V and J ends, which lost 2 bases and 8 bases, there was a span of 27 bases. The CDR3 loop spans 18 amino acids. The CDR3 bases are TGTGCCAGCAGTGAATTCGTCGATTCGAGCAAACGGAGGGAAGGCTACACCTTC. Translating it yields CASSEFVDSSKRREGYTF.

This chain links TRBV5-4 with TRBJ1-3, with a tentative D call TRBD1 (5 bases). The CDR3 totals 15 residues. Trimming pared 3 bases from V and 2 bases from J, leaving 12 bases between. Germline V lookup: CDR1 SGHNT, CDR2 YYREEE (reference sequence). In nucleotides, the CDR3 is TGTGCCAGCAGCTCCCAGGGCGGGACTGGAAACACCATATATTTT. This translates into CASSSQGGTGNTIYF.

The chain's CDR3 is CASSFSGGTYNEQFF. CDR3 DNA sequence: TGTGCCAGCAGTTTTAGCGGGGGGACCTACAATGAGCAGTTCTTC. V gene TRBV28 combines with J gene TRBJ2-1; 10 bases agree with TRBD2. Germline V gene data show CDR1 as MDHEN and CDR2 as SYDVKM. V was clipped by 3 bases and J by 2 bases; unmatched bases: 1. The CDR3 is 15 amino acids.

The chain is built from TRBV12-3 or TRBV12-4 and TRBJ2-3; D might be TRBD2 (6 bases). CDR3 size: 12 residues. Trimming cost V 6 bases and J 9 bases, with 13 bases left between them. CDR3: CASSLPGVTQYF. CDR3 DNA: TGTGCCAGCAGCCTCCCGGGAGTAACGCAGTATTTT.

V gene TRBV2 combines with J gene TRBJ2-5, with a possible D match to TRBD2 (5 bases). The CDR3 extends over 13 amino acids. The germline CDR1 and CDR2 sequences are SNHLY and FYNNEI. Trimming stripped 2 bases from V and 5 bases from J, with 9 bases between. CDR3 nucleotide sequence: TGTGCCAGCAGTGAAAATAAGCGGGAGACCCAGTACTTC. It encodes CASSENKRETQYF. Complete variable domain (other parts from reference TRBV2 and TRBJ2-5): EPEVTQTPSHQVTQMGQEVILRCVPISNHLYFYWYRQILGQKVEFLVSFYNNEISEKSEIFDDQFSVERPDGSNFTLKIRSTKLEDSAMYFCASSENKRETQYFGPGTRLLVL.

The chain has TRBV6-5 and TRBJ2-3, with TRBD2 identical over 14 bases. The CDR3 loop spans 15 amino acids. Germline V gives CDR1 MNHEY, CDR2 SVGAGI. With 8 bases clipped from V and 6 bases from J, the junction kept 7 bases outside the gene matches. CDR3 loop: CASQGLAGVGDTQYF. The CDR3 nucleotides are TGTGCCAGCCAGGGACTAGCGGGAGTAGGGGATACGCAGTATTTT.

This chain links TRBV9 with TRBJ2-1, with D tentatively TRBD2 (6 bases). Trimming cost V 4 bases and J 4 bases, with 15 bases left between them. Germline values: CDR1 SGDLS, CDR2 YYNGEE. The CDR3 is made up of 15 amino acids. CDR3 nucleotides: TGTGCCAGCAGCTCGATACGGGGGAAATACAATGAGCAGTTCTTC. Amino acid sequence: CASSSIRGKYNEQFF.

With regard to this clone: Different DNA sequences within this sample yield the same CDR3. The rearrangement links TRBV7-8 to TRBJ1-1, with a possible D match to TRBD1 (6 bases). Deletions cut 1 base from V and 4 bases from J, with 7 bases between. The CDR3 length is 13 residues. Germline V lookup: CDR1 SGHVS, CDR2 FQNEAQ. The CDR3 sequence: CASSLGGGTEAFF. The CDR3 region has the DNA TGTGCCAGCAGCTTAGGAGGGGGCACTGAAGCTTTCTTT.

This clone has just a few counts. The chain is built from TRBV11-1 and TRBJ2-1, with 10 nucleotides matching TRBD2. The CDR3 spans 16 residues. The germline gives CDR1 SGHAT, CDR2 FQDESV (reference sequence). Germline trimming cut 5 bases from V and 6 bases from J; bases unmatched to any gene: 10. The CDR3 DNA follows: TGTGCCAGCAGCCTATCATCTAGCGGGAGTTTCAATGAGCAGTTCTTC. Protein: CASSLSSSGSFNEQFF.

The gene calls are TRBV21-1 and TRBJ1-1; TRBD1 is the table's D call, not checked against the DNA. TRBV21-1 is termed a pseudogene. The length of the CDR3 is 13 residues. CDR3 bases: TGTGCCAGCATAGGCAGGATGGGCACTGAAGCTTTCTTT. Protein product: CASIGRMGTEAFF.

A remark on this clone: An end of the junction does not agree with germline; a read error may underlie this. J is TRBJ2-7 and V is TRBV11-2; the D gene is possibly TRBD2 (5 bases). Germline CDR1 SGHAT, CDR2 FQNNGV. CDR3 length: 12 amino acids. The chain's CDR3 is CASSSGGGREGF. CDR3 DNA sequence: TGTGCCAGCAGCTCTGGCGGCGGTAGAGAGGGCTTC.

The rearrangement links TRBV3-1 (or the pseudogene TRBV3-2) to TRBJ2-7, with TRBD1 matching 7 bases. This CDR3 contains 15 residues. After removal of 7 bases from V and 0 bases from J, the junction contained 9 bases not matched to a gene. The germline V gene has CDR1 LGHDT and CDR2 YNNKEL (reference sequence). The CDR3 sequence: CASTGDSSPSYEQYF. The CDR3 region has the DNA TGTGCCAGCACCGGGGACAGTTCACCCTCCTACGAGCAGTACTTC.

V is TRBV29-1 and J is TRBJ2-7, with 7 bases aligning to TRBD1. Germline lookup yields CDR1 SQVTM and CDR2 ANQGSEA. This CDR3 is built from 14 residues. V shed 5 bases, J shed 3 bases, and the junction held 10 bases outside the gene matches. The CDR3 DNA reads as TGCAGCGTTATCGACAGGGTAGGTGGCTACGAGCAGTACTTC. This encodes CSVIDRVGGYEQYF.